Following are 6 T cell receptor beta chains from one sample sequenced in a study of OX40 agonist ivuxolimab in advanced cancers. Here immunoSEQ multiplex PCR was the method, and the copy in TCRdb shows in-frame clones only, minus some. The sample lists about 21,000 clones; more than 70% were seen once. The source was CD4+ or CD8+ T cells sorted from blood, collected in a trial of the OX40 agonist ivuxolimab. The receptors shown here come from an adult with an advanced solid tumor such as melanoma, head and neck, liver or kidney cancer.

The chain links TRBV30 to TRBJ2-7; tentatively, D is TRBD1 (6 bases). The V gene lost 4 bases and the J gene lost 0 bases, with 13 bases spanning the gap. Per the germline V gene, CDR1 is GTSNPN and CDR2 is SVGIG (reference sequence). The CDR3 totals 14 residues. For the CDR3, the DNA is TGTGCCTGGAAGGGGACAAGTAGCTCCTACGAGCAGTACTTC. This sequence encodes CAWKGTSSSYEQYF.

This chain uses TRBV5-5 with TRBJ2-1; either TRBD1 or TRBD2 may fit D (5 bases each). CDR1 and CDR2 (germline): SGHKS, YYEKEE (reference sequence). Trimming removed 1 base from V and 8 bases from J, with 16 bases in between. The CDR3 consists of 15 residues. CDR3 DNA sequence: TGTGCCAGCAGCTTGAGGGGCAGGGCGGGCGATGAGCAGTTCTTC. This sequence encodes CASSLRGRAGDEQFF.

The chain combines TRBV11-2 with TRBJ2-1; possible D gene TRBD2, 5 bases. Deletions cut 6 bases from V and 10 bases from J, with 10 bases between. The CDR3 totals 11 residues. Germline V lookup: CDR1 SGHAT, CDR2 FQNNGV. The CDR3 loop reads CASSKTREQFF. The CDR3 DNA reads TGTGCCAGCAGTAAAACTAGAGAGCAGTTCTTC.

The chain has TRBV11-1 and TRBJ2-1; D may be TRBD2 (5 bases). This CDR3 spans 13 amino acids. V was shortened by 5 bases and J by 4 bases, with 9 bases between the two germline ends. Germline V lookup: CDR1 SGHAT, CDR2 FQDESV (reference sequence). Here the CDR3 reads CASSQGLYNEQFF. In DNA, the CDR3 is TGTGCCAGCAGCCAAGGACTTTACAATGAGCAGTTCTTC.

This rearrangement joins TRBV6-5 to TRBJ2-7, with D possibly TRBD1 on 6 matching bases. The V gene's germline CDR1 is MNHEY and CDR2 SVGAGI. The CDR3 has 15 amino acids. V was trimmed by 6 bases and J by 2 bases, leaving 17 bases between them. Here the CDR3 reads CASRGRGIPPYEQYF. CDR3 nucleotide sequence: TGTGCCAGCAGGGGCAGGGGTATTCCCCCCTACGAGCAGTACTTC.

This rearrangement joins TRBV7-7 to TRBJ2-2; D is possibly TRBD2 (5 bases). The CDR3 length is 17 residues. CDR1 and CDR2 (germline): SSHAT, FNYEAQ (reference sequence). Trimming pared 4 bases from V and 0 bases from J, leaving 15 bases between. The CDR3 sequence: CASSSWTAPPNTGELFF. In DNA form, the CDR3 reads TGTGCCAGCAGCTCCTGGACTGCACCACCGAACACCGGGGAGCTGTTTTTT.